These 23 T cell receptor beta chains were all obtained from the same sample, sequenced in a study of cytomegalovirus exposure and HLA in healthy donors. This table comes from immunoSEQ multiplex PCR, and its TCRdb copy is limited to in-frame clones, with some not included. The sample consists of about 110,000 clones, about 88% of them appearing once. Sequencing was done on a sample of PBMCs. The origin of the receptors is a young woman in good health and CMV-seropositive.

The chain joins TRBV9 to TRBJ1-3; TRBD1 might be the D (6 bases). Germline V gene data show CDR1 as SGDLS and CDR2 as YYNGEE. V gave up 1 base and J gave up 0 bases, with 8 bases separating them. The CDR3 spans 15 residues. The CDR3 DNA reads TGTGCCAGCAGCGTACAGGACAGCTCTGGAAACACCATATATTTT. It specifies CASSVQDSSGNTIYF.

This clone was seen more than once but under ten times. The V gene is TRBV7-8, the J gene TRBJ1-5; D perhaps matches TRBD1 (6 bases). Trimming took 5 bases from V and 4 from J, leaving 6 bases between them. Germline CDR1 reads SGHVS; CDR2 reads FQNEAQ. The CDR3 length is 12 residues. DNA for the CDR3: TGTGCCAGCAGCCAGGGGAATCAGCCCCAGCATTTT. Translating gives CASSQGNQPQHF.

The CDR3 nucleotides read TGTGCCACCAGCAGAGATCCCAATACAGGGCGGGCGACTAATGAAAAACTGTTTTTT. The encoded protein is CATSRDPNTGRATNEKLFF. The chain links TRBV15 to TRBJ1-4; tentatively, D is TRBD1 (6 bases). Trimming removed 0 bases at V and 2 bases at J, with 19 bases between. The CDR3 totals 19 residues. Germline assignment: CDR1 LNHNV and CDR2 YYDKDF (reference sequence).

The sample holds a few counts of this clone. This chain joins TRBV21-1 and TRBJ2-7; TRBD1 was called by the table and not checked on the DNA. TRBV21-1 is classified as a pseudogene. The CDR3 length is 13 residues. DNA of the CDR3: TGTGACGAGCCCAGGGGGCCAGCCTACGAGCAGTACGTC. It translates to CDEPRGPAYEQYV.

The chain combines TRBV6-1 with TRBJ2-3; D remains ambiguous. CDR1 MNHNS and CDR2 SASEGT come from the germline V gene. The CDR3 covers 15 residues. Deletions cut 7 bases from V and 1 base from J, with 15 bases between. The CDR3 sequence is CASTSEQPRTDTQYF. In DNA, the CDR3 is TGTGCCAGCACCAGCGAGCAACCCCGCACAGATACGCAGTATTTT.

The rearrangement links TRBV18 to TRBJ2-2, with 9 nucleotides matching TRBD1. Germline CDR1 and CDR2: KGHSH and LQKENI. V lost 10 bases, J lost 4 bases, and 10 bases stayed unmatched. The CDR3 length is 15 residues. The CDR3 here is CATRPTGGLTGELFF. DNA for the CDR3: TGTGCCACCCGGCCGACAGGGGGTCTCACCGGGGAGCTGTTTTTT.

V is TRBV19 and J is TRBJ2-1; no firm D call. CDR3 size: 15 residues. Per germline, CDR1 LNHDA and CDR2 SQIVND (reference sequence). The V gene lost 3 bases and the J gene lost 4 bases, with 13 bases spanning the gap. CDR3 DNA: TGTGCCAGTAGTATTTCTGTGGCGGTTTACAATGAGCAGTTCTTC. Protein sequence: CASSISVAVYNEQFF.

This rearrangement joins TRBV7-2 to TRBJ2-2; maybe TRBD2 (5 bases). This CDR3 region has 17 residues. Germline V lookup: CDR1 SGHTA, CDR2 FQGNSA. The V end lost 5 bases, the J end lost 0 bases, and 16 bases lay between the germline ends. CDR3: CASSRRSGYANTGELFF. The DNA of the CDR3 is TGTGCCAGCAGCCGGAGGAGCGGATACGCGAACACCGGGGAGCTGTTTTTT. The full variable domain, in which reference TRBV7-2 and TRBJ2-2 provide the parts outside the CDR3, is GAGVSQSPSNKVTEKGKDVELRCDPISGHTALYWYRQSLGQGLEFLIYFQGNSAPDKSGLPSDRFSAERTGGSVSTLTIQRTQQEDSAVYLCASSRRSGYANTGELFFGEGSRLTVL.

The chain uses TRBV14 and TRBJ2-7, with TRBD1 identical over 10 bases. Trimming took 1 base from V and 5 from J; bases not matched to a gene: 5. Germline CDR1 SGHDN, CDR2 FVKESK. The CDR3 runs 15 residues. The CDR3 region is CASSQVGTGDDEQYF. Here the CDR3 DNA reads TGTGCCAGCAGCCAAGTAGGGACAGGGGACGACGAGCAGTACTTC.

This clone has only one observation. This chain uses TRBV6-5 with TRBJ1-4, with TRBD1 identical over 10 bases. J lost 8 bases, V lost 4 bases, and 7 bases had no gene match. The CDR3 sequence is 15 residues long. Germline CDR1 and CDR2: MNHEY and SVGAGI. CDR3 protein: CASSSTGGLEEKLFF. Written as DNA, the CDR3 is TGTGCCAGCAGTTCGACAGGGGGCTTGGAAGAAAAACTGTTTTTT.

The chain joins TRBV15 to TRBJ1-6; TRBD1 is a possible D gene (5 bases). V was cut by 5 bases and J by 2 bases, with 13 bases left in between. The germline CDR1 and CDR2 sequences are LNHNV and YYDKDF (reference sequence). This CDR3 contains 16 residues. CDR3 amino acids: CATSSLMTAYNSPLHF. The DNA for the CDR3 is TGTGCCACCAGCTCCCTGATGACAGCCTATAATTCACCCCTCCACTTT. The variable domain in full, with the rest retrieved from reference TRBV15 and TRBJ1-6, is DAMVIQNPRYQVTQFGKPVTLSCSQTLNHNVMYWYQQKSSQAPKLLFHYYDKDFNNEADTPDNFQSRRPNTSFCFLDIRSPGLGDTAMYLCATSSLMTAYNSPLHFGNGTRLTVT.

The chain has TRBV2 and TRBJ1-1; 7 bases line up with TRBD1. The CDR3 runs 15 residues. CDR1 and CDR2 (germline): SNHLY, FYNNEI. The CDR3 nucleotides are TGTGCGCTAAGAGACAGGGTAGGGTTGGACACTGAAGCTTTCTTT. Its protein product is CALRDRVGLDTEAFF.

This chain uses TRBV2 with TRBJ1-3, with 7 bases lining up with TRBD1. After removal of 9 bases from V and 0 bases from J, the junction contained 8 bases not matched to a gene. This CDR3 is 15 amino acids long. The germline CDR1 and CDR2 sequences are SNHLY and FYNNEI. The CDR3 nucleotides are TGTGCCAGTAGGCTCAGGGGGTCCTCTGGAAACACCATATATTTT. It encodes CASRLRGSSGNTIYF.

This clone was seen once. This chain connects TRBV28 to TRBJ2-5; TRBD2 matches 9 bases. Germline V gene data show CDR1 as MDHEN and CDR2 as SYDVKM. This CDR3 has 15 residues. Trimming took 3 bases from V and 1 from J; bases not matched to a gene: 3. The CDR3, as DNA: TGTGCCAGCAGTTTCGGCGGGGGGGCCCAAGAGACCCAGTACTTC. Its translation is CASSFGGGAQETQYF.

The chain is built from TRBV19 and TRBJ1-4; possible D gene TRBD1, 5 bases. Germline assignment: CDR1 LNHDA and CDR2 SQIVND (reference sequence). Trimming took 1 base from V and 5 from J, leaving 17 bases between them. There are 17 residues in the CDR3. CDR3 region: CASSIGGARTPNEKLFF. In nucleotides, the CDR3 is TGTGCCAGTAGTATAGGTGGGGCCCGTACTCCGAATGAAAAACTGTTTTTT.

The chain recombines TRBV11-2 with TRBJ1-2, with a tentative D call TRBD1 (6 bases). CDR3 length equals 15 residues. Germline assignment: CDR1 SGHAT and CDR2 FQNNGV. The germline V and J ends were trimmed by 9 bases and 0 bases, with 17 bases remaining between them. The CDR3 reads CASHDRTPPNYGYTF. The CDR3 bases are TGTGCCAGTCACGACAGGACACCCCCTAACTATGGCTACACCTTC.

V usage is TRBV5-4 and J usage is TRBJ2-3; the D gene is possibly TRBD2 (7 bases). CDR1 SGHNT and CDR2 YYREEE come from the germline V gene (reference sequence). CDR3 length: 16 residues. V shed 2 bases and J shed 0 bases, with 13 bases lying between them. The DNA for the CDR3 is TGTGCCAGCAGCTTAGGGGGGGGACACAGCACAGATACGCAGTATTTT. Protein: CASSLGGGHSTDTQYF.

The chain employs TRBV12-5 and TRBJ2-5; 11 bases match TRBD2. The junction had 7 bases not matched to a gene; V was cut back by 3 bases and J by 4 bases. Germline CDR1 LGHNT, CDR2 FRNRAP. CDR3 length: 16 residues. The CDR3 sequence: CASGFGTSGVGETQYF. In DNA form, the CDR3 reads TGTGCTAGTGGTTTTGGGACTAGCGGAGTAGGAGAGACCCAGTACTTC.

This clone was seen only a few times. The chain employs TRBV5-4 and TRBJ1-1, with D possibly matching TRBD1 (5 bases). The CDR3 sequence is 15 residues long. The V gene's germline CDR1 is SGHNT and CDR2 YYREEE (reference sequence). V was trimmed by 0 bases and J by 0 bases, leaving 9 bases between them. The CDR3 spells CASSLVGEVNTEAFF. Written as DNA, the CDR3 is TGTGCCAGCAGCTTGGTGGGGGAGGTGAACACTGAAGCTTTCTTT. Variable domain in full (rest from reference TRBV5-4 and TRBJ1-1): ETGVTQSPTHLIKTRGQQVTLRCSSQSGHNTVSWYQQALGQGPQFIFQYYREEENGRGNFPPRFSGLQFPNYSSELNVNALELDDSALYLCASSLVGEVNTEAFFGQGTRLTVV.

The rearrangement links TRBV6-6 to TRBJ1-3; 10 nucleotides match TRBD1. CDR1 is MNHNY, CDR2 SVGAGI, per germline (reference sequence). The CDR3 runs 15 residues. J was trimmed by 3 bases and V by 2 bases; bases with no gene match: 1. CDR3 residues: CASSYGQGVGNTIYF. Here the CDR3 DNA reads TGTGCCAGCAGTTACGGACAGGGGGTTGGAAACACCATATATTTT.

V and J are TRBV6-6 and TRBJ2-1; D perhaps matches TRBD1 (6 bases). This CDR3 comprises 13 residues. V was shortened by 4 bases and J by 8 bases, with 12 bases between the two germline ends. Germline V gene lookup returns CDR1 MNHNY and CDR2 SVGAGI (reference sequence). The CDR3 coding sequence is TGTGCCAGCAGTTCTACAGGGTGGGATGAGCAGTTCTTC. Translation gives CASSSTGWDEQFF.

DNA of the CDR3: TGTGCCAGCAGCTTGGCGGGGGAAAACTATGGCTACACCTTC. Translating it yields CASSLAGENYGYTF. V and J are TRBV5-6 and TRBJ1-2, with TRBD1 as a possible D gene (5 bases). Germline lookup yields CDR1 SGHDT and CDR2 YYEEEE. CDR3 size: 14 residues. V was cut by 0 bases and J by 2 bases, with 8 bases left in between.

The rearrangement joins TRBV18 to TRBJ1-4; 8 positions match TRBD1. Unmatched junction bases numbered 7, after V lost 3 bases and J lost 7 bases. Germline V CDR1 and CDR2: KGHSH, LQKENI. This CDR3 region has 15 residues. CDR3 nucleotides: TGTGCCAGCTCACCTGGCAGCAGGGGGCTTGAAAAACTGTTTTTT. This translates into CASSPGSRGLEKLFF.